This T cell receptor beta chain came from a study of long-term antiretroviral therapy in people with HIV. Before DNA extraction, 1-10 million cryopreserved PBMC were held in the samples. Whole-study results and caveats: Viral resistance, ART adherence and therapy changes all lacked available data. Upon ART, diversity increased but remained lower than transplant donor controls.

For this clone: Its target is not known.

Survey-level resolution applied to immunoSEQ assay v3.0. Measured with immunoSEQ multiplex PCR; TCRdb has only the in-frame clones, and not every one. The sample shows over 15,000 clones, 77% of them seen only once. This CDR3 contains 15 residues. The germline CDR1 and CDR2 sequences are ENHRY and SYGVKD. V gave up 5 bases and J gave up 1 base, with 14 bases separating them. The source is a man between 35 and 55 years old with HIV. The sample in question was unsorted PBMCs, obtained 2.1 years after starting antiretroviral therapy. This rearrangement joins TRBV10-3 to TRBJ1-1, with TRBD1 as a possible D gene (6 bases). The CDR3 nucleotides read TGTGCCATCAGTACCGAACAGGGATCGAACACTGAAGCTTTCTTT. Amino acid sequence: CAISTEQGSNTEAFF.